This T cell receptor (beta chain) originates from a study of blood T cell repertoires in COVID-19. At the level of the study: The samples span acute and convalescent COVID-19 from the United States, Italy and Spain.

Seattle cases were enrolled at active infection and followed longitudinally. Authors' processing steps: The assay estimated nucleated cells by amplifying reference gene primers. The assay was immunoSEQ multiplex PCR, and TCRdb's table has in-frame clones only and misses some. V, J and clone size derive from that table, while D and trimming were established from the DNA sequence. The sample has about 250,000 clones, 86% seen once; the top ten hold approximately 6%. Sequenced input: peripheral blood. The source of this sequence is a woman older than 75 with COVID-19, enrolled during active disease.

The CDR3 sequence is CATSENGAPPETQYF. In DNA form, the CDR3 reads TGTGCCACCAGTGAAAATGGGGCTCCTCCGGAGACCCAGTACTTC. This chain links TRBV24-1 with TRBJ2-5, with D possibly being TRBD1 (5 bases). This CDR3 spans 15 amino acids. CDR1 and CDR2 (germline): KGHDR, SFDVKD. V lost 4 bases and J lost 5, with 16 bases in between.